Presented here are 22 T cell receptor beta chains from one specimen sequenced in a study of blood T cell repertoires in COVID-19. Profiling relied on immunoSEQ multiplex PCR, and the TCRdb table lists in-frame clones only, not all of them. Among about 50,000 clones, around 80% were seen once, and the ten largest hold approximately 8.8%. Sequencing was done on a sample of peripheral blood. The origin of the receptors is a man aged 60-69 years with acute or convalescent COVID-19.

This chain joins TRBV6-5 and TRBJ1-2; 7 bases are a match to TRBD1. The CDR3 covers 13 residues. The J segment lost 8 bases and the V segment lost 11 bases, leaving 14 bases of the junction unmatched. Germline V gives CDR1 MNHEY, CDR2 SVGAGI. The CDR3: CAVKGASLGGYTF. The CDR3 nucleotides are TGTGCCGTCAAGGGGGCTTCCTTGGGAGGCTACACCTTC.

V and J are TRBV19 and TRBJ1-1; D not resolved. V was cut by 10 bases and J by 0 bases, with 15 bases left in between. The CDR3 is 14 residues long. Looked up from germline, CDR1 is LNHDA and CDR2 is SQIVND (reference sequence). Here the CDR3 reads CATRPTTMNTEAFF. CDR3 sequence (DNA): TGTGCCACCAGACCAACCACTATGAACACTGAAGCTTTCTTT.

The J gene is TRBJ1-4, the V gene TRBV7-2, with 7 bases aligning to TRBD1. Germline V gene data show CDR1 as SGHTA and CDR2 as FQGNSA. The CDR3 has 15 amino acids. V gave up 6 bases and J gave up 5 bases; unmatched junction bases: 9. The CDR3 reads CASRLTGVWNEKLFF. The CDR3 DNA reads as TGTGCCAGCAGACTTACAGGGGTTTGGAATGAAAAACTGTTTTTT.

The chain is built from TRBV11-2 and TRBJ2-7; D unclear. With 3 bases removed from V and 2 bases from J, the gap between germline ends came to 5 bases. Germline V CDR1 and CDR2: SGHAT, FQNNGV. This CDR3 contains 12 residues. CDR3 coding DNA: TGTGCCAGCAGCTTCCAGACCTACGAGCAGTACTTC. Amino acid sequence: CASSFQTYEQYF. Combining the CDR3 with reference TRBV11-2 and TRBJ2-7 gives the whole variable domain EAGVAQSPRYKIIEKRQSVAFWCNPISGHATLYWYQQILGQGPKLLIQFQNNGVVDDSQLPKDRFSAERLKGVDSTLKIQPAKLEDSAVYLCASSFQTYEQYFGPGTRLTVT.

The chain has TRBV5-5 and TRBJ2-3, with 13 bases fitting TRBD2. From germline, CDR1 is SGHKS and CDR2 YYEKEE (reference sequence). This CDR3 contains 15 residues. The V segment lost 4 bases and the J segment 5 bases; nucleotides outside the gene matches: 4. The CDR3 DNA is TGTGCCAGCAGCCTACTAGCGGGGGGGCAAGATACGCAGTATTTT. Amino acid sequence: CASSLLAGGQDTQYF.

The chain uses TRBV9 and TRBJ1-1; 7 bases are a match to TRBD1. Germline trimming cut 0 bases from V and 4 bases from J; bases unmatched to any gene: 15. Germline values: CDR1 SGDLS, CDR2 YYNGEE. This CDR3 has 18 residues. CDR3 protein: CASSVEGGSIEVSTEAFF. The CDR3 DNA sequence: TGTGCCAGCAGCGTAGAAGGGGGCTCAATAGAAGTCTCCACTGAAGCTTTCTTT. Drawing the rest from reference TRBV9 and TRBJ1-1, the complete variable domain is DSGVTQTPKHLITATGQRVTLRCSPRSGDLSVYWYQQSLDQGLQFLIQYYNGEERAKGNILERFSAQQFPDLHSELNLSSLELGDSALYFCASSVEGGSIEVSTEAFFGQGTRLTVV.

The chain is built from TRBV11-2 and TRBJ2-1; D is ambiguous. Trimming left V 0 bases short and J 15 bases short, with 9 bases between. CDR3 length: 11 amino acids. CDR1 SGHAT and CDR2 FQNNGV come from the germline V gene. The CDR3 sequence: CASSLDSERFF. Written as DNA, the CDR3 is TGTGCCAGCAGCTTAGACAGCGAAAGGTTCTTC.

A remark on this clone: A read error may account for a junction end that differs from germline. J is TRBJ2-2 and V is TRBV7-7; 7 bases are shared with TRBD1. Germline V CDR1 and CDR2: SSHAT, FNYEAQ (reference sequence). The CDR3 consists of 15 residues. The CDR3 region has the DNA TGTGCTAGCAGCGTGGGGACAGACCCTACCGGGGAGCTGTTTTTT. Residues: CASSVGTDPTGELFF.

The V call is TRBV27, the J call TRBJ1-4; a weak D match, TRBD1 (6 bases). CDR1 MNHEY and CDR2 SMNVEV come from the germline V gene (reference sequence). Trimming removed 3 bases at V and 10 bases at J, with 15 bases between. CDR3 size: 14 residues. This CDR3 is CASSLAVGRGKLFF. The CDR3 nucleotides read TGTGCCAGCAGTTTGGCAGTAGGCAGGGGAAAACTGTTTTTT.

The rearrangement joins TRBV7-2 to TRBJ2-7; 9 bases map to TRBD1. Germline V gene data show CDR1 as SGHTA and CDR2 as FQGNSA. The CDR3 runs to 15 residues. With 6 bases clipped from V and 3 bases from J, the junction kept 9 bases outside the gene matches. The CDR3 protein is CASSPYPGQGYEQYF. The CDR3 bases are TGTGCCAGCAGTCCGTACCCGGGACAGGGCTACGAGCAGTACTTC.

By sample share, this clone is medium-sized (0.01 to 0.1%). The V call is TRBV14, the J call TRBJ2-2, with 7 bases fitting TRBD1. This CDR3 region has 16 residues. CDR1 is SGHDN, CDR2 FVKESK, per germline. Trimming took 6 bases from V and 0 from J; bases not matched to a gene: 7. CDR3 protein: CASRDTGETNTGELFF. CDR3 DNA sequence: TGTGCCAGCAGGGACACAGGGGAAACGAACACCGGGGAGCTGTTTTTT.

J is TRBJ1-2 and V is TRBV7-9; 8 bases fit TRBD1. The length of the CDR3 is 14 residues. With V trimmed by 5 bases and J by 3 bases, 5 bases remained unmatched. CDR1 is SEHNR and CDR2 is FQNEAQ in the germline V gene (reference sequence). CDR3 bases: TGTGCCAGCAGCCACCCGACAGGGGACTATGGCTACACCTTC. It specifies CASSHPTGDYGYTF.

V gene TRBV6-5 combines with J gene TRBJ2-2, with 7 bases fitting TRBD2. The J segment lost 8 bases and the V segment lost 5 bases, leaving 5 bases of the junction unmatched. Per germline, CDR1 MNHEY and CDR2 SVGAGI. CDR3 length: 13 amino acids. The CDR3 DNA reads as TGTGCCAGCAGTCCTGGGGGGGGAGGGGAGCTGTTTTTT. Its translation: CASSPGGGGELFF.

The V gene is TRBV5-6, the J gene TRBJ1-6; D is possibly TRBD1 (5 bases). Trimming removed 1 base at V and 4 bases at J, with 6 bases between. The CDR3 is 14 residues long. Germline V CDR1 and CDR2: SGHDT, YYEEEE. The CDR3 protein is CASSLQGYNSPLHF. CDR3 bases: TGTGCCAGCAGCTTGCAGGGTTATAATTCACCCCTCCACTTT.

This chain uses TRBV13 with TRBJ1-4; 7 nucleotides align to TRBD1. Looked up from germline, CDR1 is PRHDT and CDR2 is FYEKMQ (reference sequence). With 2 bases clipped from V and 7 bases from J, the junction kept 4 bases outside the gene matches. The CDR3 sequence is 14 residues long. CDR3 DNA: TGTGCCAGCAGCTTATACAGGGGTCGTGAAAAACTGTTTTTT. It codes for CASSLYRGREKLFF.

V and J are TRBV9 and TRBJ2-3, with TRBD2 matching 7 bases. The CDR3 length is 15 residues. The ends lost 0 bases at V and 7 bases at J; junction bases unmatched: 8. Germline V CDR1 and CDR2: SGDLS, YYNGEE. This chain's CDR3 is CASSVEASGGYTQYF. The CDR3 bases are TGTGCCAGCAGCGTAGAGGCTAGCGGAGGCTATACGCAGTATTTT. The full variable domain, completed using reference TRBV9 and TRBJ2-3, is DSGVTQTPKHLITATGQRVTLRCSPRSGDLSVYWYQQSLDQGLQFLIQYYNGEERAKGNILERFSAQQFPDLHSELNLSSLELGDSALYFCASSVEASGGYTQYFGPGTRLTVL.

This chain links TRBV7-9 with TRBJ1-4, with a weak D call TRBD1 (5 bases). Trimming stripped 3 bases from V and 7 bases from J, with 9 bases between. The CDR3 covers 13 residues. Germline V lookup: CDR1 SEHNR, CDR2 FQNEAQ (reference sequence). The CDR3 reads CASSFRGGEKLFF. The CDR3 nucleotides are TGTGCCAGCAGCTTTAGGGGTGGTGAAAAACTGTTTTTT.

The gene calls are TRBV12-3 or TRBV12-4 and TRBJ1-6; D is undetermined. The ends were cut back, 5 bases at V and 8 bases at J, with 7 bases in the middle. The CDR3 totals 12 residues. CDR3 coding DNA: TGTGCCAGCAGTCCGACTGATTCACCCCTCCACTTT. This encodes CASSPTDSPLHF.

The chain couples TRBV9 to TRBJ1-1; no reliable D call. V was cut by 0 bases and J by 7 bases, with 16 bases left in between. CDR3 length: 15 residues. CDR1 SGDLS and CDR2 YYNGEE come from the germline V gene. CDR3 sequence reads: CASSVGAPAVDEAFF. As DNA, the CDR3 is TGTGCCAGCAGCGTAGGAGCGCCAGCCGTGGATGAAGCTTTCTTT.

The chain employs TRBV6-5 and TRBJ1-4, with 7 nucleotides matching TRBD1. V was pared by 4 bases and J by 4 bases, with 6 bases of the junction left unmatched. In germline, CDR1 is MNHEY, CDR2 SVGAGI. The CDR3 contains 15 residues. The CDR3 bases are TGTGCCAGCAGTTCCGACAGGGCCGTTAATGAAAAACTGTTTTTT. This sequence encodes CASSSDRAVNEKLFF.

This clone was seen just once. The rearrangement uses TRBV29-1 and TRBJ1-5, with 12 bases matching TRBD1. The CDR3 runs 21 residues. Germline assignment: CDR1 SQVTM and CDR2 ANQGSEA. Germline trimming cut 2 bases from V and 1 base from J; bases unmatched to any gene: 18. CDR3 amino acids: CSVEKRSRDRGRDGSNQPQHF. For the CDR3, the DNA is TGCAGCGTTGAAAAGCGCTCCCGGGACAGGGGGCGAGATGGGAGCAATCAGCCCCAGCATTTT. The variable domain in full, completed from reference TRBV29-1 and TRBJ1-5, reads SAVISQKPSRDICQRGTSLTIQCQVDSQVTMMFWYRQQPGQSLTLIATANQGSEATYESGFVIDKFPISRPNLTFSTLTVSNMSPEDSSIYLCSVEKRSRDRGRDGSNQPQHFGDGTRLSIL.

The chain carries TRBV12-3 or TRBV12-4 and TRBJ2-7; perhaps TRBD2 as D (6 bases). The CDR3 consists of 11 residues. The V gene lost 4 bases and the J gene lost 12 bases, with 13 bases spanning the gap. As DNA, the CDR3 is TGTGCCAGCAGTTCGGGACTCCTGTTGTACTTC. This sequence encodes CASSSGLLLYF.